Below, one TCR beta chain is given with its context. Antigen unknown. The sample originates from a study of a mutant IDH1 vaccine in newly diagnosed glioma. Across the whole study: First vaccine doses came 4-6 weeks after radiotherapy alone, or with temozolomide cycles.

Generated by immunoSEQ multiplex PCR, the TCRdb table keeps only in-frame clones and is missing some. The sample lists about 56,000 clones; 85% to 90% were seen once. Per germline, CDR1 MNHNY and CDR2 SVGAGI (reference sequence). Trimming removed 7 bases at V and 6 bases at J, with 10 bases between. The CDR3 sequence is 13 residues long. This sample's time point: week 35, safety follow-up. Vaccination comprised doses that each held 300 ug of mutant IDH1 20-mer peptide, plus topical imiquimod. Patients underwent eight vaccinations, which took place in weeks 1, 3, 5, 7, 11, 15, 19 and 23. The sequence was obtained from a man aged 40-49 years with glioma. This chain uses TRBV6-6 with TRBJ1-6, with D hard to call. Specimen: PBMCs, collected from a glioma patient whose treatment included an IDH1 peptide vaccine. CDR3 nucleotide sequence: TGTGCCAGCAAAAATACTCTTAATTCACCCCTCCACTTT. Translation: CASKNTLNSPLHF.